This TCR beta chain was observed in a study of blood T cell repertoires in COVID-19 (dated by TCRdb to the early 2020s). In the study overall: Samples from collaborators originated in the United States, Italy and Spain and spanned both the acute and convalescent phases of COVID-19. Where available, HLA class I and class II types were taken from metadata supplied by the sample provider and were not determined by assay-based typing. The material from the prospective study consisted of cDNA or gDNA derived from T cells, B-cell-depleted T cells, or PBMCs. The samples were drawn from two sources: the first 160 participants of the ongoing ImmuneRACE study, and 1,000 to 1,500 subjects contributed by 6 global collaborators. The repertoires were released in a freely available public database meant as a resource for research on the immune response to SARS-CoV-2. Deeply sampled blood TCRbeta repertoires from subjects exposed to, actively infected with, or recovered from COVID-19 were included in the dataset. Sample metadata almost always included a de-identified subject ID, COVID-19 status, age in years and sex.

There are a few counts of this clone. There is no known antigen for this receptor. Base qualities are not at hand, and no much larger clone is one base apart. The CDR3 sequence holds 15 residues, the cysteine and phenylalanine included. The sequence is cut down to CDR3 DNA, 45 bases in frame from base 1. In the germline V gene, CDR1 corresponds to MNHEY and CDR2 to SVGAGI. Unmatched junction bases come to 5, with V trimmed by 5 bases and J by 3 bases. The research as a whole found: Clinical and demographic metadata were provided uncurated, with the amount varying by source and participant.

One collaborating source in Seattle enrolled patients during active infection and followed them longitudinally through the course of disease. Each collaborating institution followed its own protocols to collect whole blood in K2EDTA tubes. For TCRbeta analysis, collaborator samples were shipped as frozen whole blood, as isolated PBMCs, or as DNA extracted from either sample type. TCRbeta CDR3 regions were amplified from genomic DNA by means of the immunoSEQ Assay, a bias-controlled multiplex PCR. The paper's processing steps were these. The number of nucleated cells in each sample was estimated from the amplification of reference gene primers within the assay. To quantify the absolute abundance of each unique TCRbeta CDR3 rearrangement, sequence reads were collapsed and filtered. Productive Simpson clonality was computed per sample as the square root of Simpson's diversity index over productive rearrangements. Drawn from immuneACCESS, this table holds only the in-frame rearrangements with V and J called that TCRdb kept. Clones are partly lost; checked studies trace under half to an unresolved V gene and leave the rest unexplained. From that table come the V and J calls and clone size; the DNA was used to work out D and trimming. The sample table contains 100,000 to 150,000 clones; only one count was recorded for approximately 74% of them. The ten most abundant clones make up around 6% of the sample.

The receptor was derived from a man at least 80 years old with COVID-19, enrolled during active disease. Rearrangement joined TRBV6-5 to TRBJ2-5, and TRBD2 aligns with 11 junction nucleotides. Material: peripheral blood. The sequence in DNA is TGTGCCAGCAGTAGCATAGCGGGAGGGGAAGAGACCCAGTACTTC. This gives the protein CASSSIAGGEETQYF.